This entry lists 20 T cell receptor beta chains sequenced from one sample in a study of response to subunit inactivated influenza vaccine. A single record per CDR3 protein comes from TCRdb applying MiXCR to the RT-PCR reads. The sample has fewer than 550,000 distinct CDR3 sequences, about 25% seen once. The input for sequencing was CD4+ T cells sorted from PBMCs, taken roughly 5 days after vaccination. The receptor source for this set is a man aged 45-60 years who received an inactivated influenza vaccine.

The chain carries TRBV7-2 and TRBJ2-1; tentative D call: TRBD1 (6 bases). Deletions cut 4 bases from V and 8 bases from J, with 12 bases between. From germline, CDR1 is SGHTA and CDR2 FQGNSA. CDR3 size: 13 residues. The CDR3 loop reads CASSSTGSDEQFF. CDR3 sequence (DNA): TGTGCCAGCAGCTCAACAGGGTCCGATGAGCAGTTCTTC.

V is TRBV25-1 and J is TRBJ2-1; D is perhaps TRBD2 (6 bases). The CDR3 has 16 amino acids. Germline V gene sequence: CDR1 MGHDK, CDR2 SYGVNS. With 0 bases removed from V and 2 bases from J, the gap between germline ends came to 11 bases. CDR3 bases: TGTGCCAGCAGTGAATATGGAGGGGCGACCTACAATGAGCAGTTCTTC. As protein: CASSEYGGATYNEQFF.

The gene calls are TRBV20-1 and TRBJ2-4; 9 nucleotides agree with TRBD2. The CDR3 loop spans 13 amino acids. With V trimmed by 3 bases and J by 6 bases, 3 bases remained unmatched. Germline-derived CDR1 and CDR2 are DFQATT and SNEGSKA (reference sequence). The CDR3 protein is CSARGLAINIQYF. The CDR3 DNA sequence: TGCAGTGCTAGGGGACTAGCAATAAACATTCAGTACTTC.

This clonotype turned up a few times. V and J are TRBV6-2 or TRBV6-3 and TRBJ2-3, with D unresolved. This CDR3 is 15 amino acids long. The V gene lost 3 bases and the J gene lost 2 bases, with 12 bases spanning the gap. Germline V CDR1 and CDR2: MNHEY, SVGEGT. The CDR3, as DNA: TGTGCCAGCAGTTATTACGCCGGTGTCACAGATACGCAGTATTTT. Translated, it gives CASSYYAGVTDTQYF.

This clonotype was observed a few times. The V call is TRBV7-2, the J call TRBJ2-2; no firm D call. V lost 3 bases and J lost 0, with 8 bases in between. The CDR3 covers 15 residues. Germline V CDR1 and CDR2: SGHTA, FQGNSA. CDR3 in DNA: TGTGCCAGCAGCTTGGAGTACGCGAACACCGGGGAGCTGTTTTTT. The encoded protein is CASSLEYANTGELFF.

This clonotype was recorded many times. This chain uses TRBV20-1 with TRBJ2-2; the D is unclear. The CDR3 contains 14 residues. The germline V gene encodes CDR1 DFQATT and CDR2 SNEGSKA (reference sequence). V was pared by 0 bases and J by 4 bases, with 9 bases between. DNA of the CDR3: TGCAGTGCTAGAGATTGGGCTCTCACCGGGGAGCTGTTTTTT. It yields the protein CSARDWALTGELFF.

The V and J genes are TRBV15 and TRBJ2-2; D is possibly TRBD1 (6 bases). Looked up from germline, CDR1 is LNHNV and CDR2 is YYDKDF (reference sequence). The V and J ends lost 2 bases and 1 base respectively, with 11 bases between them. This CDR3 is 16 amino acids long. The CDR3 DNA follows: TGTGCCACCAGCAGACACAGGGTAAAGAACACCGGGGAGCTGTTTTTT. This encodes CATSRHRVKNTGELFF.

In regard to this clonotype: A read error may produce the germline difference seen at one junction end. The chain joins TRBV6-1 to TRBJ2-1, with TRBD1 as a possible D gene (6 bases). Germline V lookup: CDR1 MNHNS, CDR2 SASEGT. The CDR3 has 15 residues. The CDR3 protein is CASSRPDRAYNVQFF. CDR3 bases: TGTGCCAGCAGTCGCCCGGACAGAGCCTACAATGTGCAGTTCTTC.

V and J are TRBV12-3 or TRBV12-4 and TRBJ1-2; 10 positions match TRBD1. This CDR3 is built from 13 residues. The V segment lost 8 bases and the J segment 8 bases; nucleotides outside the gene matches: 8. The CDR3 sequence: CASDGTGESGYTF. The CDR3 DNA reads TGTGCCAGCGACGGGACAGGGGAGTCCGGCTACACCTTC.

The chain carries TRBV7-6 and TRBJ1-5, with 7 bases identical to TRBD1. CDR1 and CDR2 from the germline V gene are SGHVS and FNYEAQ. CDR3 size: 15 residues. With V trimmed by 5 bases and J by 2 bases, 6 bases remained unmatched. The CDR3 loop reads CASSETGLGNQPQHF. Here the CDR3 DNA reads TGTGCCAGCAGCGAGACAGGGTTAGGCAATCAGCCCCAGCATTTT.

This clonotype was seen a handful of times. The gene calls are TRBV9 and TRBJ1-6, with D possibly matching TRBD1 (5 bases). From germline, CDR1 is SGDLS and CDR2 YYNGEE. CDR3 length equals 15 residues. Trimming left V 5 bases short and J 6 bases short, with 15 bases between. The CDR3 loop reads CASRKTEFGNSPLHF. In DNA, the CDR3 is TGTGCCAGCAGAAAGACAGAATTCGGTAATTCACCCCTCCACTTT.

This chain uses TRBV4-3 with TRBJ2-7; 8 nucleotides align to TRBD1. Trimming removed 1 base from V and 6 bases from J; junction bases left unmatched: 2. This CDR3 has 13 residues. Germline assignment: CDR1 LGHNA and CDR2 YSLEER. CDR3: CASSQAGGREQYF. For the CDR3, the DNA is TGCGCCAGCAGCCAAGCAGGGGGCCGCGAGCAGTACTTC.

The chain couples TRBV12-3 or TRBV12-4 to TRBJ2-1; either TRBD1 or TRBD2 may supply D (5 bases each). Deletions cut 5 bases from V and 7 bases from J, with 18 bases between. The CDR3 runs 15 residues. The CDR3 protein is CASSPRGVRGNEQFF. CDR3 coding DNA: TGTGCCAGCAGTCCTCGAGGGGTCCGGGGAAATGAGCAGTTCTTC.

This clonotype has a handful of counts. The V and J genes are TRBV9 and TRBJ2-6, with 11 bases matching TRBD1. The J segment lost 4 bases and the V segment lost 5 bases, leaving 11 bases of the junction unmatched. CDR3 length: 18 residues. Germline V gene sequence: CDR1 SGDLS, CDR2 YYNGEE. CDR3 in DNA: TGTGCCAGCAGTGGGACAGGGGGAGACTTCGGAGGGGCCAACGTCCTGACTTTC. Its protein is CASSGTGGDFGGANVLTF.

This clonotype was seen a handful of times. The chain links TRBV20-1 to TRBJ2-1, with a tentative D call TRBD2 (6 bases). The CDR3 sequence is 15 residues long. Looked up from germline, CDR1 is DFQATT and CDR2 is SNEGSKA (reference sequence). Trimming removed 0 bases at V and 0 bases at J, with 9 bases between. The CDR3 DNA reads TGCAGTGCTAGAGAGACTAGGAGCTCCTACAATGAGCAGTTCTTC. Protein product: CSARETRSSYNEQFF.

This clonotype has just one count. The V call is TRBV2, the J call TRBJ1-1; D uncertain. The CDR3 extends over 14 amino acids. The V and J ends lost 7 bases and 4 bases respectively, with 16 bases between them. Germline V CDR1 and CDR2: SNHLY, FYNNEI. In DNA form, the CDR3 reads TGTGCCAGCACCACCGACCAGGTTGGCACTGAAGCTTTCTTT. It translates to CASTTDQVGTEAFF.

The CDR3 DNA reads TGCAGTGCTAACAATAATGAAAAACTGTTTTTT. Encoded protein: CSANNNEKLFF. The chain carries TRBV20-1 and TRBJ1-4; D is ambiguous. There are 11 residues in the CDR3. Germline loops: CDR1 DFQATT, CDR2 SNEGSKA (reference sequence). Trimming removed 4 bases from V and 4 bases from J, with 4 bases in between.

This sequence joins TRBV11-2 and TRBJ2-2, with D perhaps matching TRBD1 (6 bases). The V end was cut by 1 base, the J end by 5 bases, with 20 bases between. CDR3 length: 18 amino acids. Germline V gene sequence: CDR1 SGHAT, CDR2 FQNNGV. The chain's CDR3 is CASSLVGAGTTSTGELFF. CDR3 in DNA: TGTGCCAGCAGCTTAGTAGGAGCCGGGACAACGTCAACCGGGGAGCTGTTTTTT. The full variable domain, completed using reference TRBV11-2 and TRBJ2-2, is EAGVAQSPRYKIIEKRQSVAFWCNPISGHATLYWYQQILGQGPKLLIQFQNNGVVDDSQLPKDRFSAERLKGVDSTLKIQPAKLEDSAVYLCASSLVGAGTTSTGELFFGEGSRLTVL.

This clonotype has more than one count but fewer than ten. DNA for the CDR3: TGCAGTGCGAAACTAGCTTACGAGCAGTACTTC. It yields the protein CSAKLAYEQYF. This sequence joins TRBV20-1 and TRBJ2-7; a possible D gene is TRBD2 (6 bases). Trimming removed 6 bases at V and 4 bases at J, with 10 bases between. CDR3 length: 11 amino acids. CDR1 is DFQATT and CDR2 is SNEGSKA in the germline V gene (reference sequence).

This clonotype was counted between two and nine times. V is TRBV24-1 and J is TRBJ1-5; D unresolved. CDR1 and CDR2 (germline): KGHDR, SFDVKD. The germline V and J ends were trimmed by 3 bases and 5 bases, with 10 bases remaining between them. The CDR3 extends over 14 amino acids. The CDR3: CATSDTGRDQPQHF. Here the CDR3 DNA reads TGTGCCACCAGTGATACCGGACGCGATCAGCCCCAGCATTTT.